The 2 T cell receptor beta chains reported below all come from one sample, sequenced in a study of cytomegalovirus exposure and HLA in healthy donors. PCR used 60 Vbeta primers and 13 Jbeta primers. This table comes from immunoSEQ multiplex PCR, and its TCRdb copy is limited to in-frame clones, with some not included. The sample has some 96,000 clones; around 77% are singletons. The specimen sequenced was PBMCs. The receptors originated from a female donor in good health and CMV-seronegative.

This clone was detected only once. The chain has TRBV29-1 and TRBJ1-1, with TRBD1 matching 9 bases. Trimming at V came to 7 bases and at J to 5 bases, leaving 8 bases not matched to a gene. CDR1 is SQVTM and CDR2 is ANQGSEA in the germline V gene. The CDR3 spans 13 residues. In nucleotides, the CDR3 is TGCAGCGCTCTCGACAGGGGGTGGACTGAAGCTTTCTTT. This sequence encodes CSALDRGWTEAFF.

This chain's CDR3 is CASSPRPWGLMNTEAFF. CDR3 DNA: TGTGCCAGCAGCCCGCGGCCATGGGGGCTCATGAACACTGAAGCTTTCTTT. The chain couples TRBV7-6 to TRBJ1-1, with D perhaps TRBD1 (6 bases). Germline CDR1 and CDR2: SGHVS and FNYEAQ. Trimming stripped 5 bases from V and 0 bases from J, with 19 bases between. The CDR3 has 17 residues.